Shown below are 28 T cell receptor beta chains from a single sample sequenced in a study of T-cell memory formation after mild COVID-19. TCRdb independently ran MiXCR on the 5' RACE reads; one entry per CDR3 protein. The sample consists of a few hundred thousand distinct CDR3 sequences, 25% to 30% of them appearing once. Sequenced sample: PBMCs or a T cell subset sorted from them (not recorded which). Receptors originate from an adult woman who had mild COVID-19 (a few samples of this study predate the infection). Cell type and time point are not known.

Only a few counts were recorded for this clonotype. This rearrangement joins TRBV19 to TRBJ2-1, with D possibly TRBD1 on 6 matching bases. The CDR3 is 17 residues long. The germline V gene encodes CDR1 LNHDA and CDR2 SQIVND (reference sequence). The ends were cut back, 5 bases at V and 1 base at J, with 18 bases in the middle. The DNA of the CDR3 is TGTGCCAGTAGTGGAGACCTTGGACAGCCTTCCTACAATGAGCAGTTCTTC. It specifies CASSGDLGQPSYNEQFF.

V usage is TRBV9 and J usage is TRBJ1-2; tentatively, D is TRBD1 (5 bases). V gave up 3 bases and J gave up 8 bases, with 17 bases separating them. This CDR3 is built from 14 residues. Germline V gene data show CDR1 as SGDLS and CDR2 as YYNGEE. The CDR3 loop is CASSAQGSVEGYTF. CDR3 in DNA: TGTGCCAGCAGCGCTCAGGGATCTGTAGAAGGCTACACCTTC.

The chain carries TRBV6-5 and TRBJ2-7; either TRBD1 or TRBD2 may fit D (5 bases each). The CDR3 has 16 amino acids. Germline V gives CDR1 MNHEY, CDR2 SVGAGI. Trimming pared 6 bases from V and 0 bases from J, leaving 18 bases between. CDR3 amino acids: CASRTIRGANSYEQYF. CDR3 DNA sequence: TGTGCCAGCAGGACCATCAGAGGGGCAAACTCCTACGAGCAGTACTTC.

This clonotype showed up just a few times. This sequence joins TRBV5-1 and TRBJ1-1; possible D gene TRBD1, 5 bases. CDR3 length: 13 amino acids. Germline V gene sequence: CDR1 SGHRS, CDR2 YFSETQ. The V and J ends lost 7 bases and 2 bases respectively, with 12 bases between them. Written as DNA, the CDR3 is TGCGCCAGCTTCGGGACGGGAAACACTGAAGCTTTCTTT. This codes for CASFGTGNTEAFF.

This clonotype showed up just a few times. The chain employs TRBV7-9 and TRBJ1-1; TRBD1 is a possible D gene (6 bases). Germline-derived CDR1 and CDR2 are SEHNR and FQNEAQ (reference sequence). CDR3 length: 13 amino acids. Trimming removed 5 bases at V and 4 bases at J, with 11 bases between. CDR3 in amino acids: CASSLQGVTEAFF. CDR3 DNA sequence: TGTGCCAGCAGCCTACAGGGAGTCACTGAAGCTTTCTTT.

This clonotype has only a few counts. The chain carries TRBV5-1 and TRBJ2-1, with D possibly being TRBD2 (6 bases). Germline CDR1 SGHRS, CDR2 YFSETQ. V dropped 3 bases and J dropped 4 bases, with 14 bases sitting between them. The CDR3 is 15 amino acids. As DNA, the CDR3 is TGCGCCAGCAGCTCCAGGGTAGCGGAGTACAATGAGCAGTTCTTC. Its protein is CASSSRVAEYNEQFF.

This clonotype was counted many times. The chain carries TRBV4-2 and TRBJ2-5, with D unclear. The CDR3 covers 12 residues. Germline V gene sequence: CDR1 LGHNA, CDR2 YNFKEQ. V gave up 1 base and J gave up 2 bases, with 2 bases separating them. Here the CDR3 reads CASSQAQETQYF. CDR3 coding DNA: TGTGCCAGCAGCCAAGCTCAAGAGACCCAGTACTTC.

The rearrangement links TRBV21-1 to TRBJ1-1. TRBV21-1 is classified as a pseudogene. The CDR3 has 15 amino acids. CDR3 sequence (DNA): TGTGCCAGCAGCTCCCCATCGGGAGGGGGCACTGAAGCTTTCTTT. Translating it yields CASSSPSGGGTEAFF.

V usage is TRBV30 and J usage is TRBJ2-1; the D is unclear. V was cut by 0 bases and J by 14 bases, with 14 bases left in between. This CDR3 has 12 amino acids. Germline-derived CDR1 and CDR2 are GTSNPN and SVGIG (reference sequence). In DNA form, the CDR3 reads TGTGCCTGGAGTGTAAGCGTCGGCCGAAAGTTCTTC. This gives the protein CAWSVSVGRKFF.

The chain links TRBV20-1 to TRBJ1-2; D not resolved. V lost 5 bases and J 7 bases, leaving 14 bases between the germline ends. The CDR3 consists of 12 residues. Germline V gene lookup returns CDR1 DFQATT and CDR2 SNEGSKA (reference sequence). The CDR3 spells CSAYDGAGGYTF. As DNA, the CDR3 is TGCAGTGCTTATGACGGCGCGGGTGGCTACACCTTC.

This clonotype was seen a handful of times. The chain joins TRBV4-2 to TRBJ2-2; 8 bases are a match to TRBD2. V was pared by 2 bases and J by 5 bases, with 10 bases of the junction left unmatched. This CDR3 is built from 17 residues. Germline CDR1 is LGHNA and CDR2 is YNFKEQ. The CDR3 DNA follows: TGTGCCAGCAGCCAAACCGGCGGGGGGTCGGTTACCGGGGAGCTGTTTTTT. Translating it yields CASSQTGGGSVTGELFF.

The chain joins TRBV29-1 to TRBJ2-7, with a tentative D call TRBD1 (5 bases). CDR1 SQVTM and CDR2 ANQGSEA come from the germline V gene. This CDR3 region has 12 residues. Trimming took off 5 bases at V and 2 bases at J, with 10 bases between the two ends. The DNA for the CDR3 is TGCAGCGTTACAGGTCCGGCCTACGAGCAGTACTTC. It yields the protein CSVTGPAYEQYF.

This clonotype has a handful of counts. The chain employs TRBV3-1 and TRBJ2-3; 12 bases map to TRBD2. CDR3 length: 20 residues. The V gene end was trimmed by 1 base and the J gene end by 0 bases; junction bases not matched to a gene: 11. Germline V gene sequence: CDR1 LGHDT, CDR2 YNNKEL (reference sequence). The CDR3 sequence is CASSQAPGLAGYISTDTQYF. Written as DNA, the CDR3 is TGTGCCAGCAGCCAAGCTCCCGGACTAGCGGGGTATATTAGCACAGATACGCAGTATTTT.

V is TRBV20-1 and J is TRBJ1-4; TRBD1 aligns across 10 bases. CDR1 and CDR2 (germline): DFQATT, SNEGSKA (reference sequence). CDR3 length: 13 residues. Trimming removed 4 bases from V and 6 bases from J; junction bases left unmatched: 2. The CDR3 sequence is CSATGTGDEKLFF. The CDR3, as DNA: TGCAGTGCTACCGGGACAGGGGATGAAAAACTGTTTTTT.

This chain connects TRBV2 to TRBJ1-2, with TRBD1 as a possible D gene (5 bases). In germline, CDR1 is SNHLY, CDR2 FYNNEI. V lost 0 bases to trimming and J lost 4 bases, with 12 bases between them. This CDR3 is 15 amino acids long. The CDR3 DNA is TGTGCCAGCAGTGAAGCGGGGGGAACCACCTATGGCTACACCTTC. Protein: CASSEAGGTTYGYTF.

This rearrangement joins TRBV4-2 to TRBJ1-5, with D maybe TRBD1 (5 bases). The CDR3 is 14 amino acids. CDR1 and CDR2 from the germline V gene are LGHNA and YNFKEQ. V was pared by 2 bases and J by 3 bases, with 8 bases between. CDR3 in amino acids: CASSQWGDNQPQHF. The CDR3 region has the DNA TGTGCCAGCAGCCAATGGGGGGACAATCAGCCCCAGCATTTT.

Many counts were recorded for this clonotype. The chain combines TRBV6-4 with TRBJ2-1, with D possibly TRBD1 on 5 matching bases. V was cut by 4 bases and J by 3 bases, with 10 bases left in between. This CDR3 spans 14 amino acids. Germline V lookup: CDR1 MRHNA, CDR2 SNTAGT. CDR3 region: CASSVGRDYNEQFF. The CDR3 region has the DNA TGTGCCAGCAGTGTAGGCAGGGACTACAATGAGCAGTTCTTC.

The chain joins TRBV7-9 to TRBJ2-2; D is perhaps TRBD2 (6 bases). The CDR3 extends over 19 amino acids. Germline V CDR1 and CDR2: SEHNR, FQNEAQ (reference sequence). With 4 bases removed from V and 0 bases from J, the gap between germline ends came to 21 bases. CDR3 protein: CASSSSVHAGFANTGELFF. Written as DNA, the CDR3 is TGTGCCAGCAGCTCTAGCGTGCACGCCGGGTTCGCGAACACCGGGGAGCTGTTTTTT.

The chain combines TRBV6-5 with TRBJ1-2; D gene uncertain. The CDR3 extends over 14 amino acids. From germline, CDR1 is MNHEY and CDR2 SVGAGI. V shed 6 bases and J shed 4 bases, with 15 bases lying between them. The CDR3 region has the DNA TGTGCCAGCAGGAGGGTGGGAGGGAGCTATGGCTACACCTTC. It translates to CASRRVGGSYGYTF.

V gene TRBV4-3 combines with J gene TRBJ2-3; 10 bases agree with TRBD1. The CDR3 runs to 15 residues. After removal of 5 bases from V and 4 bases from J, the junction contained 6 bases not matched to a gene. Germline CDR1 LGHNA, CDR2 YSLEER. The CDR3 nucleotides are TGCGCCAGCAGCTCCGGGACAGGGGTCGCAGATACGCAGTATTTT. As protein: CASSSGTGVADTQYF.

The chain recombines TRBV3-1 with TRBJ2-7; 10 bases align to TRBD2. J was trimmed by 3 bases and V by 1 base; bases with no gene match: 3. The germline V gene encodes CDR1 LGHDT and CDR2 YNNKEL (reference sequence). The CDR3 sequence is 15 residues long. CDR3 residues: CASSQGVAGGYEQYF. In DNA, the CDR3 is TGTGCCAGCAGCCAAGGGGTAGCGGGGGGCTACGAGCAGTACTTC.

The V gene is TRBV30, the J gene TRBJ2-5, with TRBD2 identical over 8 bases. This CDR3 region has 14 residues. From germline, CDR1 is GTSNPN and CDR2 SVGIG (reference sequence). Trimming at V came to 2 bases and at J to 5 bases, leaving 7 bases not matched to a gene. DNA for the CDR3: TGTGCCTGGAGTTCGGGGGGGAGCCGGGAGACCCAGTACTTC. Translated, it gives CAWSSGGSRETQYF.

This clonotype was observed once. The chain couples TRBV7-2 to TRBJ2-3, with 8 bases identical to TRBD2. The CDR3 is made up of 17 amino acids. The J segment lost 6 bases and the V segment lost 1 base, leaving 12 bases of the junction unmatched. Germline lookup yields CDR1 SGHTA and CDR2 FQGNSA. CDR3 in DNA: TGTGCCAGCAGCTTAGTCGGCTCCCGACGCGGGGGGGATACGCAGTATTTT. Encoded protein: CASSLVGSRRGGDTQYF.

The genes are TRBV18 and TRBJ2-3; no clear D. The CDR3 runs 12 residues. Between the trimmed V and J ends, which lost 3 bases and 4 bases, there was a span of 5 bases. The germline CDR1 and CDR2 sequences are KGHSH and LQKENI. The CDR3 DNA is TGTGCCAGCTCACCTGAACCAGATACGCAGTATTTT. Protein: CASSPEPDTQYF. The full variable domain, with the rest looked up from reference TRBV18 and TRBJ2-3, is NAGVMQNPRHLVRRRGQEARLRCSPMKGHSHVYWYRQLPEEGLKFMVYLQKENIIDESGMPKERFSAEFPKEGPSILRIQQVVRGDSAAYFCASSPEPDTQYFGPGTRLTVL.

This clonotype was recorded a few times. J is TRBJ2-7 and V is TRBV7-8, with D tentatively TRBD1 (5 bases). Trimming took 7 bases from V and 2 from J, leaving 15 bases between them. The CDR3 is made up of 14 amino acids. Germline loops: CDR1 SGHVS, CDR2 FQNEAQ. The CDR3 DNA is TGTGCCAGCAACCCTTCGACAGAAGCCTACGAGCAGTACTTC. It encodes CASNPSTEAYEQYF.

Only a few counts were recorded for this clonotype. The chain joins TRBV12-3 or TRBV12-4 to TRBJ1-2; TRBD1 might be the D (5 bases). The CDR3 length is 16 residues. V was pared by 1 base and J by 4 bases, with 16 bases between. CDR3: CASSLVGQGKGYGYTF. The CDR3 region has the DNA TGTGCCAGCAGTTTAGTGGGGCAGGGTAAGGGCTATGGCTACACCTTC.

This CDR3 reads CASSPNMKSSGNTIYF. As DNA, the CDR3 is TGTGCCAGCAGTCCCAACATGAAGAGCTCTGGAAACACCATATATTTT. The rearrangement uses TRBV6-1 and TRBJ1-3, with D hard to call. The CDR3 is made up of 16 amino acids. The ends were cut back, 5 bases at V and 0 bases at J, with 14 bases in the middle. CDR1 is MNHNS, CDR2 SASEGT, per germline.

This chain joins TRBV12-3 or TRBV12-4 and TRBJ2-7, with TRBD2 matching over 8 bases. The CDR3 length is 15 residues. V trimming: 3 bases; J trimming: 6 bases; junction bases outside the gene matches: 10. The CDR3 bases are TGTGCCAGCAGTTTGGGGGCTAGCGGGCTCTCCGAGCAGTACTTC. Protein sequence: CASSLGASGLSEQYF.